Detailed here is one T cell receptor beta chain. TCRdb redid the calling of the 5' RACE reads with MiXCR, one entry per CDR3 protein. This table has some 160,000 distinct CDR3 sequences, about 28% appearing once. V lost 5 bases and J lost 6, with 8 bases in between. Germline V gives CDR1 SGHNT, CDR2 YENEEA. This CDR3 region has 11 residues. The sample comes from a study of T-cell memory formation after mild COVID-19. Sequencing was performed on PBMCs or a T cell subset sorted from them (not recorded which). This chain links TRBV11-3 with TRBJ2-7; D is uncertain. This TCR was recovered from an adult woman who had mild COVID-19 (a few samples of this study predate the infection). Cell type and time point are not known. The CDR3 spells CASSTRSEQYF. In nucleotides, the CDR3 is TGTGCCAGCAGCACAAGATCCGAGCAGTACTTC.